This TCR beta chain was sequenced for a study of control samples from healthy donors and cancer patients. The repertoire was sequenced with immunoSEQ multiplex PCR; TCRdb's copy has only in-frame clones and lacks some. Of tens of thousands of clones listed, roughly 80% are singletons. The CDR3 loop spans 13 amino acids. V shed 5 bases and J shed 5 bases, with 10 bases lying between them. Germline V gives CDR1 SEHNR, CDR2 FQNEAQ (reference sequence). The chain recombines TRBV7-9 with TRBJ2-1; no clear D. The receptor comes from a man between 65 and 85 years old with lung cancer. The specimen sequenced was PBMCs. The CDR3 DNA reads as TGTGCCAGCAGCCCTATTCTGGACAATGAGCAGTTCTTC. Residues: CASSPILDNEQFF.